This T cell receptor beta chain was captured in a study of T-cell memory formation after mild COVID-19. cDNA libraries for TCR alpha and TCR beta, carrying sample barcodes and UMIs, came from 5'RACE with constant-segment primers. TCRdb reanalysed the 5' RACE reads using MiXCR and keeps one entry per CDR3 protein. The data show more than 150,000 distinct CDR3 sequences, roughly 20% seen once. The germline V gene has CDR1 SGHRS and CDR2 YFSETQ. The CDR3 has 15 amino acids. Trimming pared 3 bases from V and 5 bases from J, leaving 15 bases between. The study, taken as a whole, reports: Some clones that responded were present in memory (sampled pre-infection), which suggests cross-reactive memory joined.

This clonotype was observed a few times. The target antigen is unknown. The receptor comes from a man aged 18 to 35 who had mild COVID-19 (a few samples of this study predate the infection). Cell type and time point are not known. This sequence joins TRBV5-1 and TRBJ2-1, with D possibly TRBD1 on 6 matching bases. Sequencing input: PBMCs or a T cell subset sorted from them (not recorded which). CDR3 residues: CASSSRDTGNNEQFF. The CDR3 nucleotides are TGCGCCAGCAGCTCACGGGACACGGGGAACAATGAGCAGTTCTTC. The variable domain in full, with the rest retrieved from reference TRBV5-1 and TRBJ2-1, is KAGVTQTPRYLIKTRGQQVTLSCSPISGHRSVSWYQQTPGQGLQFLFEYFSETQRNKGNFPGRFSGRQFSNSRSEMNVSTLELGDSALYLCASSSRDTGNNEQFFGPGTRLTVL.